The 26 T cell receptor beta chains listed next were all sequenced from one sample in a study of CD4 T cells in relation to SARS-CoV-2 and coronaviruses (dated by TCRdb to the early 2020s). CD4+ T cells from unexposed donors were collected before the COVID-19 pandemic (2011-2018). Following 10 days of culture, the EasySep CD4+ T cell isolation kit was used to isolate CD4+ T cells. Their recognized antigens are unknown. Library prep was done by the immunoSEQ multiplex PCR assay. The source is immuneACCESS, and TCRdb retained only in-frame sequences with V and J called. Part of the clones is not carried over; for the studies checked, unresolved V genes explain less than half of this, and the remainder is unexplained. Present in this sample are under 25,000 clones, about 77% of which were seen just once. The biggest ten clones account for about 19% of the sample. Material for sequencing was CD4+ T cells from PBMCs, cultured in vitro. The receptors shown here come from a human donor in good health.

The chain carries TRBV29-1 and TRBJ2-3; TRBD2 aligns across 13 bases. The V and J ends lost 3 bases and 2 bases, in that order; junction bases with no gene match: 11. The CDR3 totals 18 residues. In germline, CDR1 is SQVTM, CDR2 ANQGSEA. CDR3 protein: CSVDTGLAGPRVTDTQYF. CDR3 bases: TGCAGCGTTGATACGGGACTAGCGGGGCCGAGGGTCACAGATACGCAGTATTTT.

The gene calls are TRBV5-1 and TRBJ2-1; D perhaps matches TRBD1 (5 bases). Trimming removed 0 bases at V and 0 bases at J, with 7 bases between. Germline CDR1 SGHRS, CDR2 YFSETQ. The CDR3 spans 15 residues. The chain's CDR3 is CASSLGQSSYNEQFF. CDR3 nucleotides: TGCGCCAGCAGCTTGGGACAGAGCTCCTACAATGAGCAGTTCTTC. Full variable domain (rest looked up from reference TRBV5-1 and TRBJ2-1): KAGVTQTPRYLIKTRGQQVTLSCSPISGHRSVSWYQQTPGQGLQFLFEYFSETQRNKGNFPGRFSGRQFSNSRSEMNVSTLELGDSALYLCASSLGQSSYNEQFFGPGTRLTVL.

This clone was seen a handful of times. The rearrangement uses TRBV6-1 and TRBJ1-3, with a tentative D call TRBD1 (5 bases). The CDR3 is made up of 17 amino acids. The germline gives CDR1 MNHNS, CDR2 SASEGT. Trimming removed 2 bases from V and 0 bases from J, with 14 bases in between. CDR3: CASSEYATGISGNTIYF. DNA for the CDR3: TGTGCCAGCAGTGAATATGCCACAGGCATCTCTGGAAACACCATATATTTT.

This clone was detected only a few times. The J gene is TRBJ2-7, the V gene TRBV4-2; 7 nucleotides agree with TRBD1. The CDR3 runs to 13 residues. The V gene's germline CDR1 is LGHNA and CDR2 YNFKEQ. Trimming at V came to 0 bases and at J to 7 bases, leaving 3 bases not matched to a gene. The DNA of the CDR3 is TGTGCCAGCAGCCAAGATACACAGGGGGAGCAGTACTTC. The encoded protein is CASSQDTQGEQYF.

This clone was recorded a few times. This chain joins TRBV11-2 and TRBJ1-6; D remains unclear. The V gene lost 5 bases and the J gene lost 6 bases, with 14 bases spanning the gap. The germline V gene encodes CDR1 SGHAT and CDR2 FQNNGV. The CDR3 is 15 amino acids. For the CDR3, the DNA is TGTGCCAGCAGCCCCCGAGGCGGGAGTAATTCACCCCTCCACTTT. This sequence encodes CASSPRGGSNSPLHF.

This clone occurred a few times. V usage is TRBV12-3 or TRBV12-4 and J usage is TRBJ1-1; D uncertain. This CDR3 comprises 13 residues. Between the trimmed V and J ends, which lost 3 bases and 4 bases, there was a span of 9 bases. CDR3 nucleotides: TGTGCCAGCAGTTTTAGCGCGGGCACTGAAGCTTTCTTT. Translating it yields CASSFSAGTEAFF.

The chain has TRBV5-1 and TRBJ2-1, with 11 bases aligning to TRBD2. Germline V CDR1 and CDR2: SGHRS, YFSETQ. The CDR3 spans 15 residues. J was trimmed by 15 bases and V by 4 bases; bases with no gene match: 15. In DNA, the CDR3 is TGCGCCAGCAGCCAGGACAAGACGACTAGCGGGAATCGGTTCTTC. Protein product: CASSQDKTTSGNRFF.

By share of the sample, this clone is large. The chain employs TRBV7-3 and TRBJ2-3; D unresolved. The CDR3 covers 12 residues. The V and J ends lost 4 bases and 5 bases respectively, with 7 bases between them. Germline V gives CDR1 SGHTA, CDR2 FQGTGA. The DNA of the CDR3 is TGTGCCAGCAGCTCGTACGGAGATACGCAGTATTTT. It is translated as CASSSYGDTQYF.

The chain employs TRBV19 and TRBJ2-5; no reliable D call. CDR1 is LNHDA, CDR2 SQIVND, per germline (reference sequence). The CDR3 is 13 amino acids. The ends were cut back, 5 bases at V and 1 base at J, with 8 bases in the middle. The CDR3 DNA reads TGTGCCAGTAGTGGGTGGACCCAAGAGACCCAGTACTTC. Translation gives CASSGWTQETQYF.

The chain combines TRBV11-2 with TRBJ2-1; 11 nucleotides agree with TRBD2. The germline V gene has CDR1 SGHAT and CDR2 FQNNGV. V lost 4 bases to trimming and J lost 3 bases; unmatched junction nucleotides: 2. The CDR3 spans 15 residues. This CDR3 is CASSWGLAVYNEQFF. CDR3 DNA sequence: TGTGCCAGCAGCTGGGGACTAGCGGTCTACAATGAGCAGTTCTTC.

The chain combines TRBV6-2 or TRBV6-3 with TRBJ1-2; D is ambiguous. Deletions cut 4 bases from V and 13 bases from J, with 16 bases between. The germline CDR1 and CDR2 sequences are MNHEY and SVGEGT. The CDR3 is 12 residues long. CDR3 sequence: CASSWTPQTGTF. The CDR3 DNA is TGTGCCAGCAGTTGGACGCCCCAAACGGGCACCTTC.

The V call is TRBV6-6, the J call TRBJ1-1; D uncertain. This CDR3 is 14 amino acids long. V lost 6 bases to trimming and J lost 2 bases, with 13 bases between them. Germline assignment: CDR1 MNHNY and CDR2 SVGAGI (reference sequence). CDR3: CASREHQVNTEAFF. CDR3 DNA sequence: TGTGCCAGCAGGGAACACCAGGTTAACACTGAAGCTTTCTTT.

V is TRBV15 and J is TRBJ1-5; maybe TRBD1 (5 bases). Per the germline V gene, CDR1 is LNHNV and CDR2 is YYDKDF (reference sequence). V was pared by 8 bases and J by 5 bases, with 16 bases between. CDR3 length equals 14 residues. CDR3: CATSAGDLHQPQHF. CDR3 bases: TGTGCCACCTCAGCGGGGGACCTTCATCAGCCCCAGCATTTT.

The CDR3 coding sequence is TGTGCCAGCGAGGACACCTACCGGACCCAGTACTTC. Translated, it gives CASEDTYRTQYF. The genes are TRBV2 and TRBJ2-5; tentative D call: TRBD1 (5 bases). V was clipped by 8 bases and J by 7 bases, with 14 bases between them. Germline V gene sequence: CDR1 SNHLY, CDR2 FYNNEI. The CDR3 has 12 amino acids.

This clone was counted between two and nine times. V is TRBV6-4 and J is TRBJ2-1; 9 positions match TRBD2. V was clipped by 3 bases and J by 7 bases; unmatched bases: 7. The germline CDR1 and CDR2 sequences are MRHNA and SNTAGT. The CDR3 covers 15 residues. The CDR3 coding sequence is TGTGCCAGCAGTGAATTAGCGGGAGCATCGAATGAGCAGTTCTTC. Its protein product is CASSELAGASNEQFF.

This chain uses TRBV19 with TRBJ1-2; D unresolved. V lost 1 base and J 1 base, leaving 16 bases between the germline ends. CDR1 LNHDA and CDR2 SQIVND come from the germline V gene (reference sequence). This CDR3 contains 17 residues. CDR3 nucleotides: TGTGCCAGTAGTATAGCCCCGCGTCCCACCTTTAACTATGGCTACACCTTC. Translated, it gives CASSIAPRPTFNYGYTF.

The rearrangement links TRBV6-5 to TRBJ1-5; D is undetermined. The V and J ends lost 6 bases and 2 bases respectively, with 8 bases between them. The germline V gene encodes CDR1 MNHEY and CDR2 SVGAGI. The CDR3 length is 13 residues. CDR3 nucleotide sequence: TGTGCCAGCAGACCGACCCGCAATCAGCCCCAGCATTTT. Its translation: CASRPTRNQPQHF.

The chain joins TRBV4-1 to TRBJ1-4; D is uncertain. CDR3 size: 16 residues. The V gene lost 4 bases and the J gene lost 0 bases, with 12 bases spanning the gap. The germline CDR1 and CDR2 sequences are MGHRA and YSYEKL. The CDR3 sequence is CASSLAGRATNEKLFF. The CDR3 DNA reads TGCGCCAGCAGCCTGGCCGGGCGTGCAACTAATGAAAAACTGTTTTTT.

The chain employs TRBV12-3 or TRBV12-4 and TRBJ2-3, with a possible D match to TRBD1 (6 bases). Trimming took 5 bases from V and 4 from J, leaving 7 bases between them. The CDR3 length is 12 residues. CDR3 nucleotide sequence: TGTGCCAGCAGTGGGGGCGCAGATACGCAGTATTTT. Translation: CASSGGADTQYF.

The chain combines TRBV25-1 with TRBJ1-2; tentative D call: TRBD1 (5 bases). V was clipped by 10 bases and J by 1 base, with 10 bases between them. The CDR3 spans 12 residues. Germline values: CDR1 MGHDK, CDR2 SYGVNS. This chain's CDR3 is CATRDVNYGYTF. DNA for the CDR3: TGTGCCACCAGGGACGTTAACTATGGCTACACCTTC.

The chain has TRBV10-1 and TRBJ2-3, with 11 bases aligning to TRBD2. The length of the CDR3 is 15 residues. V lost 7 bases and J lost 3; bases outside the gene matches: 6. Germline V gene lookup returns CDR1 WNHNN and CDR2 SYGVQD (reference sequence). CDR3 region: CASTSGRSETDTQYF. CDR3 bases: TGCGCCAGCACTAGCGGGAGGTCAGAGACAGATACGCAGTATTTT.

This clone occurred a few times. This chain connects TRBV27 to TRBJ2-7; D is undetermined. The CDR3 consists of 15 residues. Germline V gene sequence: CDR1 MNHEY, CDR2 SMNVEV (reference sequence). The V end lost 5 bases, the J end lost 3 bases, and 17 bases lay between the germline ends. In DNA, the CDR3 is TGTGCCAGCAGTACCGCCTCCGGGCTTAACTACGAGCAGTACTTC. Amino acids: CASSTASGLNYEQYF.

The chain carries TRBV7-3 and TRBJ1-1, with D uncertain. Looked up from germline, CDR1 is SGHTA and CDR2 is FQGTGA. This CDR3 is built from 14 residues. Trimming stripped 1 base from V and 5 bases from J, with 11 bases between. DNA for the CDR3: TGTGCCAGCAGCTTAAGGGGAGGAGATACTGAAGCTTTCTTT. Translated, it gives CASSLRGGDTEAFF.

This clone was seen a few times. The gene calls are TRBV30 and TRBJ1-6, with D possibly matching TRBD1 (6 bases). V was pared by 7 bases and J by 5 bases, with 15 bases between. This CDR3 is built from 14 residues. Germline lookup yields CDR1 GTSNPN and CDR2 SVGIG (reference sequence). This chain's CDR3 is CALTGQSNNSPLHF. The CDR3 DNA reads TGTGCCTTGACCGGACAGAGCAATAATTCACCCCTCCACTTT.

The chain employs TRBV28 and TRBJ2-3; 9 bases align to TRBD1. Germline values: CDR1 MDHEN, CDR2 SYDVKM. The trim removed 5 bases at V and 0 bases at J, leaving 6 bases unmatched. The length of the CDR3 is 16 residues. The chain's CDR3 is CASSIQQGASTDTQYF. In nucleotides, the CDR3 is TGTGCCAGCAGTATCCAACAGGGGGCTAGCACAGATACGCAGTATTTT.

This clone was picked up a small number of times. J is TRBJ1-1 and V is TRBV3-1 (or the pseudogene TRBV3-2); D may be TRBD1 (6 bases). The germline V and J ends were trimmed by 4 bases and 1 base, with 7 bases remaining between them. The CDR3 covers 13 residues. Germline lookup yields CDR1 LGHDT and CDR2 YNNKEL (reference sequence). This chain's CDR3 is CASSRGANTEAFF. Here the CDR3 DNA reads TGTGCCAGCAGCCGGGGGGCGAACACTGAAGCTTTCTTT.